Given below is one TCR beta chain in context. No cognate antigen has been identified for it. Per-nucleotide qualities are absent, and no much larger clonotype sits a single base away. The cohort comprised some 730 healthy bone marrow donors. At the time of sampling, all cohort members were nominally healthy, though unrecorded immune exposures were likely present. The donor was CMV seronegative and belonged to the group of 350 to 400 seronegative cohort members. Each donor provided a peripheral blood sample, and peripheral blood mononuclear cells were used for TCR beta sequencing. The Qiagen DNeasy Blood Extraction Kit was used to extract genomic DNA from the blood cell samples. These data belong to a study of cytomegalovirus exposure and HLA in healthy donors (dated by TCRdb to the late 2010s). Concerning the study at large: According to an earlier analysis of a few hundred of the donors, about 190 million T cells yielded 90 million to 130 million unique TCR beta sequences and around 280 Gb of sequence data. Roughly 300 gigabases of sequencing data and approximately 85 million unique TCR sequences were included in an early release covering about 700 HLA-typed donors. Among the approximately 430 genotyped donors, around 81% belonged to the genetic ancestry cluster associated with self-reported Caucasian donors. The study aimed to test whether cataloging public T cell receptors could reveal signatures of past pathogen exposure. The study used immunosequencing to profile the T cell repertoires of under 700 subjects and linked those repertoires to cytomegalovirus serostatus. Along with the approximately 700-subject first cohort, a separate validation cohort of over a hundred different subjects was used. High-throughput TCR immunosequencing, statistical association of individual TCRs with disease status, and machine learning were combined to predict cytomegalovirus infection status. A later analysis re-analyzed previously published TCR beta repertoires from approximately 700 donors and added high-resolution HLA genotyping to study TCR occurrence patterns. The later analysis used no new phenotypic data to find candidate immune exposures, relying instead on TCR beta sequences and their occurrence across donors. In an earlier analysis of 587 of the donors, high-throughput TCR beta sequencing was used to judge whether each TCR beta V gene segment behaved as functional or pseudogenic. Donor age, sex, ethnicity and CMV serostatus were collected together with the repertoire data. Genome-wide SNP genotypes for about 65% of the roughly 700 donors were used in a later genetic analysis, which treated that subset as a discovery cohort. All discovery cohort repertoires had been generated using a single sequencing platform. Both class I and class II loci were covered by HLA typing, at four-digit resolution. The number of typed donors differed by locus: about 629-630 for A, B, C, DRB1 and DQB1; 500 to 550 for DQA1; over 600 for DPA1; and some 430 for DPB1. Roughly 5 DR-DQ haplotypes were handled as single units for association and clustering, since linkage in the cohort was strong. On average, around 230,000 unique TCR beta nucleotide sequences were sequenced per donor among a few hundred genotyped donors of the cohort, with approximately 18% of those sequences being non-productive.

General conclusions and limits of the study: The 87-base-pair reads could not distinguish some IMGT-functional V segments, including TRBV6-2 and TRBV6-3, so those segments were excluded. The study gave a list of over 150 TCR beta chains associated with cytomegalovirus. A later analysis reported that several top co-occurrence clusters appeared linked to parvovirus B19, influenza, CMV and Epstein-Barr virus. A later genetic analysis reported fewer N-insertions in productive TCRs among donors in an Asian-associated ancestry cluster than the roughly 700-donor mean. The classifier was reported to diagnose cytomegalovirus status with high specificity and sensitivity in both the original cohort and the validation cohort. Across donors, most TCR sequences were observed very rarely, whereas some public TCRs were present in many individuals. When HLA alleles, especially DR and DQ, strongly co-occurred, TCR associations were difficult to assign to individual alleles. The authors suggested that the approach could potentially be generalized to other disease states and immunological phenotypes. Presence/absence analyses assumed roughly uniform sequencing depth across donors, an assumption that may not hold. Linkage disequilibrium might explain the correlated functional status among segregating V segments, but an unknown experimental factor could not be ruled out. A cluster of highly shared sequence variants was judged likely to be a technical artifact of the sequencing pipeline. In vitro tests confirmed that a few of the cytomegalovirus-associated TCR beta chains recognize cytomegalovirus antigens. In a later analysis, HLA-associated TCR beta chains were found to be more clonally expanded and to have lower generation probabilities than equally common non-associated chains. In a later analysis, most CMV-associated TCR beta chains were found to appear HLA-restricted, with HLA associations seemingly driven largely by CMV exposure. Because counts were too low, roughly 18 rarely observed V segments, including chromosome 9 orphons, were left out of the earlier analysis of some 600 of the donors. CMV serostatus was the only immune exposure information available for the cohort. An association between a missense DCLRE1C variant and V-gene and J-gene trimming of TCR beta chains was found in a later genetic analysis and replicated in an independent cohort. Specific HLA alleles were associated with about 17,000 TCR beta sequences at a false discovery rate of 0.05 in a later analysis. Because HLA typing was unavailable for some donors at each locus, only the typed subset was used in association tests. Broadly in line with IMGT annotations, most TCR beta V segments showed up in productive rearrangements about 87% or about 30% of the time in an earlier analysis of under 700 of the donors. In this cohort, only TCR beta chains were sequenced, and detectable features were limited by the absence of alpha or paired-chain data. In a later analysis, the rate of TCR association differed among HLA loci, with DRB1 alleles having the most associated TCRs and HLA-C alleles having the fewest. A further reported finding was that TCR beta sequences accurately predicted the HLA-A and HLA-B alleles for most subjects in the first cohort.

Germline trimming: 5 bases from V, 5 bases from J; junction bases outside gene matches: 3. The CDR3 measures 14 amino acids from cysteine to phenylalanine. Only the CDR3 DNA is retained, 42 bases long and in frame from the first base. CDR1 and CDR2, per the germline V gene, are SNHLY and FYNNEI. Receptors were amplified or captured by the immunoSEQ multiplex PCR assay. For the multiplex PCR, a mixture combining 60 forward primers for TCR Vbeta segments and 13 reverse primers for TCR Jbeta segments was used. The CDR3 region of rearranged TCR beta genes was amplified from genomic DNA by a multiplex PCR assay. The Illumina HiSeq System was used to sequence the amplified TCR beta libraries as 87-base-pair reads. Regarding the original processing steps: Across the 600 to 700 repertoires, a later analysis counted 60 million to 90 million unique TCR beta chains, roughly 11 million of which were shared by at least two donors. Raw reads were error-corrected and collapsed into unique sequences with a nearest-neighbor algorithm that merged closely related sequences to remove PCR and sequencing errors. Alignment of CDR3 sequences to IMGT reference sequences was used to assign V, D and J gene segments. For a sequence to be retained, a match of at least six nucleotides was required to both a V gene segment and a J gene segment. Rearrangements were classified as productive when the CDR3 lacked stop codons and remained in frame with V and J, and all other rearrangements were classified as non-productive. Following IMGT convention, CDR3 was defined as the stretch from the second conserved V-encoded cysteine to the conserved J-encoded phenylalanine. Sequences without an unambiguous match to a single V gene segment were excluded from the earlier analysis of about 600 of the donors. In an earlier analysis of about 590 of the donors, a V segment was called functional when productive rearrangements were above 56.7%, and segregating when the standard deviation between donors exceeded 5%. A statistical classification framework was built to diagnose cytomegalovirus status from the catalog of TCR beta chain sequences. A later analysis assigned V and J genes by comparing TCR nucleotide sequences with IMGT/GENE-DB human TR gene sequences. Using the TCRdist pipeline, a later analysis assigned CDR3 sequences along with most-parsimonious VDJ recombination scenarios. In a later analysis, every TCR beta chain was defined by the combination of its CDR3 amino acid sequence and its V-gene family, and reads without a unique V-gene family were dropped. As a way to deal with suspected cross-contamination and a sequencing artifact, a later analysis dropped approximately 570 nucleotide sequences that were highly shared and had low generation probability. In a later analysis, a clonal expansion index was calculated for each public chain from normalized within-repertoire ranks of inferred template counts. In a later analysis, generation probabilities were computed using a VDJ recombination model fitted to out-of-frame rearrangements, and the results were checked against IGoR. In a later analysis, TCR-TCR, TCR-HLA and TCR-CMV co-occurrence was scored with hypergeometric tests, and a repertoire-size bias correction was applied to TCR pairs. False discovery rates were estimated in a later analysis by permuting HLA or CMV assignments 20 times. In a later analysis, co-occurring TCRs were grouped using DBSCAN, and TCRdist sequence similarity was added for clustering within HLA-allele-positive subsets. Repertoires with fewer than 30,000 or more than 120,000 public chains, plus five repertoires with anomalous nucleotide sharing, were excluded from co-occurrence clustering. Imported from immuneACCESS, the table was reduced by TCRdb to in-frame sequences with V and J called. These copies leave out some clones; in studies compared against another copy, an unresolved V gene accounts for under half, and the cause of the remainder is not known. The V and J calls and the clone size are those of that table, but D and trimming were determined from the DNA. The sample profile shows approximately 140,000 clones; over 75% of them were found once. The ten largest clonotypes hold less than 3% of the sample.

The source is a male donor in good health and CMV-seronegative. The chain couples TRBV2 to TRBJ2-7; 13 bases in the junction line up with TRBD2. Sequencing used PBMCs. Here is the DNA: TGTGCCAGCAGTCGACTAGCGGGAGGCGACGAGCAGTACTTC. This codes for CASSRLAGGDEQYF.